The source of this T cell receptor (beta chain) is a study of blood T cell repertoires in COVID-19. About the study: Whether acute or convalescent, the COVID-19 samples came from the United States, Italy and Spain.

Germline V CDR1 and CDR2: SGHRS, YFSETQ. The germline V and J ends were trimmed by 0 bases and 5 bases, with 14 bases remaining between them. This CDR3 contains 15 residues. Per the study methods: Amplification of reference gene primers was used by the study to estimate nucleated cell counts. Sequencing used immunoSEQ multiplex PCR; TCRdb keeps in-frame clones, though not all of them. V and J calls and clone size come straight from that table; D and trimming were deduced from the DNA. The table includes just over 300,000 clones, approximately 90% detected once. The chain is built from TRBV5-1 and TRBJ1-1; D may be TRBD1 (5 bases). This sequence originates from a man younger than 40 who had recovered from COVID-19. Sequenced input: PBMCs or T cells enriched from blood (not recorded which). The CDR3 region is CASSLAQGMETEAFF. The CDR3 DNA is TGCGCCAGCAGCTTGGCCCAGGGCATGGAGACTGAAGCTTTCTTT.